The 10 T cell receptor beta chains below were found in one sample sequenced in a study of lymphopenia after photon versus proton radiotherapy. The repertoire was sequenced with immunoSEQ multiplex PCR; TCRdb's copy has only in-frame clones and lacks some. Of 65,000 to 90,000 clones in the sample, 92% are singletons; the top ten hold about 2.2%. The specimen comprised peripheral blood, sampled from a patient treated with photon-based radiotherapy. The receptors were sampled from a woman aged 35 to 49 with cholangiocarcinoma.

The chain carries TRBV28 and TRBJ1-1, with unresolved D. Germline-derived CDR1 and CDR2 are MDHEN and SYDVKM. V lost 2 bases, J lost 1 base, and 8 bases lay in between. This CDR3 comprises 14 residues. CDR3 residues: CASSLMYPNTEAFF. The CDR3 nucleotides are TGTGCCAGCAGTTTAATGTACCCGAACACTGAAGCTTTCTTT.

The J gene is TRBJ1-1, the V gene TRBV5-4; a weak D match, TRBD1 (5 bases). V was trimmed by 5 bases and J by 8 bases, leaving 13 bases between them. The CDR3 runs to 12 residues. Germline assignment: CDR1 SGHNT and CDR2 YYREEE (reference sequence). CDR3 in DNA: TGTGCCAGCAGTCCCGGGACTCAAGAAGCTTTCTTT. Residues: CASSPGTQEAFF.

CDR3 region: CASSFDSHTGELFF. CDR3 sequence (DNA): TGTGCCAGCAGCTTTGACAGTCACACCGGGGAGCTGTTTTTT. This chain uses TRBV7-9 with TRBJ2-2; possible D gene TRBD1, 5 bases. Germline V lookup: CDR1 SEHNR, CDR2 FQNEAQ (reference sequence). The CDR3 length is 14 residues. The V end was cut by 3 bases, the J end by 3 bases, with 8 bases between.

The chain carries TRBV21-1 and TRBJ2-7; the D call TRBD2 from the table was never checked on the DNA. TRBV21-1 is deemed a pseudogene. The CDR3 length is 17 residues. The CDR3 region has the DNA TGTGCCAGCAGCAGTCGAACGGGACTAGCGGACCGCTACGAGCAGTACTTC. This sequence encodes CASSSRTGLADRYEQYF.

The V call is TRBV5-8, the J call TRBJ2-2; no clear D gene. Germline V gene lookup returns CDR1 SGHTS and CDR2 YDEGEE. The CDR3 has 16 amino acids. Trimming cost V 4 bases and J 1 base, with 14 bases left between them. The CDR3 loop reads CASSPLVGLNTGELFF. The CDR3 nucleotides are TGTGCCAGCAGCCCGCTGGTGGGCTTGAACACCGGGGAGCTGTTTTTT.

This chain links TRBV2 with TRBJ2-1; D is unclear. CDR1 is SNHLY and CDR2 is FYNNEI in the germline V gene. The V and J ends lost 5 bases and 0 bases respectively, with 11 bases between them. The CDR3 contains 15 residues. The CDR3 coding sequence is TGTGCCAGCAGTAAAGAGGAATTCTCCTACAATGAGCAGTTCTTC. Translated: CASSKEEFSYNEQFF.

This sequence joins TRBV30 and TRBJ2-7; D remains ambiguous. Germline values: CDR1 GTSNPN, CDR2 SVGIG (reference sequence). Trimming took off 5 bases at V and 0 bases at J, with 11 bases between the two ends. The CDR3 consists of 13 residues. The DNA of the CDR3 is TGTGCCTGGGGACCCAGAAGCTCCTACGAGCAGTACTTC. It specifies CAWGPRSSYEQYF.

In this sample, this clone turned up a few times. This rearrangement joins TRBV2 to TRBJ1-5, with D maybe TRBD1 (5 bases). Trimming stripped 3 bases from V and 7 bases from J, with 10 bases between. There are 13 residues in the CDR3. Germline CDR1 is SNHLY and CDR2 is FYNNEI. CDR3 amino acids: CASSDRVGQPQHF. The CDR3 DNA reads as TGTGCCAGCAGTGACAGGGTCGGGCAGCCCCAGCATTTT. The full variable domain, rest sourced from reference TRBV2 and TRBJ1-5, is EPEVTQTPSHQVTQMGQEVILRCVPISNHLYFYWYRQILGQKVEFLVSFYNNEISEKSEIFDDQFSVERPDGSNFTLKIRSTKLEDSAMYFCASSDRVGQPQHFGDGTRLSIL.

V gene TRBV5-6 combines with J gene TRBJ1-4, with D unclear. The V end lost 2 bases, the J end lost 7 bases, and 12 bases lay between the germline ends. Germline CDR1 reads SGHDT; CDR2 reads YYEEEE. The CDR3 length is 14 residues. The CDR3 spells CASSLWSESEKLFF. CDR3 bases: TGTGCCAGCAGCTTATGGTCCGAGAGTGAAAAACTGTTTTTT.

The V gene is TRBV18, the J gene TRBJ1-5, with 7 bases fitting TRBD1. The V gene's germline CDR1 is KGHSH and CDR2 LQKENI. The length of the CDR3 is 16 residues. With V trimmed by 0 bases and J by 6 bases, 8 bases remained unmatched. For the CDR3, the DNA is TGTGCCAGCTCACCACCGGGAAGGGGGCGAGTTCAGCCCCAGCATTTT. Protein product: CASSPPGRGRVQPQHF.